Reported below is one T cell receptor (beta chain). These data come from a study of T cell changes during pregnancy in multiple sclerosis. CDR3 length: 11 amino acids. The V gene's germline CDR1 is DFQATT and CDR2 SNEGSKA (reference sequence). V dropped 7 bases and J dropped 6 bases, with 10 bases sitting between them. The table came from immunoSEQ multiplex PCR; TCRdb's copy has only in-frame clones and leaves some out. Of around 51,000 clones listed, 93% are singletons. Sample: peripheral blood, taken in the second trimester of pregnancy. The chain links TRBV20-1 to TRBJ2-1; unclear D gene. The TCR sequence derives from a female donor with multiple sclerosis, enrolled in a pregnancy study. In nucleotides, the CDR3 is TGCAGTGGCCCCGACTTCAATGAGCAGTTCTTC. It codes for CSGPDFNEQFF.